The present entry profiles one T cell receptor beta chain with its context. The data were taken from a study of blood T cells in healthy people across ages. With a J-beta primer mix and a sample-barcoded 5' primer, a second PCR ran about 7 to 12 cycles. TCRdb used MiXCR to reprocess the 5' RACE reads, holding one entry per CDR3 protein. The sample carries more than 1,000,000 distinct CDR3 sequences, about 23% recorded once. V gave up 3 bases and J gave up 7 bases; unmatched junction bases: 11. Germline V gene lookup returns CDR1 DFQATT and CDR2 SNEGSKA (reference sequence). The CDR3 spans 15 residues. These data also featured in a second study, about T cells of mothers and their children.

The chain employs TRBV20-1 and TRBJ2-5; 10 nucleotides match TRBD2. The clonotype was recovered from a girl aged 2 to 10 in good health. Sequencing was performed on blood. The chain's CDR3 is CSAREWTSGGGTQYF. The DNA of the CDR3 is TGCAGTGCTAGGGAGTGGACTAGCGGAGGGGGGACCCAGTACTTC.